This TCR beta chain stems from a study of T-cell reconstitution after alpha-beta-depleted transplantation in children. Using unique molecular identifiers, the investigators prepared the TCRbeta library. TCRdb re-analysed the PCR reads in MiXCR, keeping a single row per CDR3 protein. The sample has 550,000 to 800,000 distinct CDR3 sequences, under 15% seen once; the top ten hold 0.79%. About this clonotype: Its cognate antigen is unknown.

The CDR3 runs to 15 residues. Trimming took 1 base from V and 6 from J, leaving 19 bases between them. CDR1 and CDR2 from the germline V gene are DFQATT and SNEGSKA (reference sequence). Study conclusions and caveats: T-cell numbers and diversity one year post-transplant derived largely from freshly generated T cells. The origin of alpha-beta T cells about two months after transplant was reportedly several hundred expanded graft clones. The origin of high day-60 TCRbeta diversity in some patients lay in surviving recipient T cells and thymic progenitors.

The V gene is TRBV20-1, the J gene TRBJ2-7; the D call may be TRBD1 or TRBD2 (5 bases each). This receptor was obtained from a girl aged 2 to 9 with congenital amegakaryocytic thrombocytopenia, due to receive a stem cell transplant. The specimen was PBMCs, collected before TCRalphabeta/CD19-depleted stem cell transplant. CDR3 nucleotide sequence: TGCAGTGCTAGAGTCCCCGGGGCCTGGTTGTCCGAGCAGTACTTC. It yields the protein CSARVPGAWLSEQYF.